A single sample is the source of the 17 T cell receptor beta chains below, sequenced in a study of blood T cell repertoires in COVID-19. Generated by immunoSEQ multiplex PCR, the TCRdb table keeps only in-frame clones and is missing some. Of 73,000 or so clones listed, around 82% are singletons. Source material: peripheral blood. These receptors all stem from an older woman with acute or convalescent COVID-19.

This clone was counted a few times. The rearrangement uses TRBV6-6 and TRBJ1-5; 7 bases line up with TRBD1. J lost 7 bases, V lost 7 bases, and 10 bases had no gene match. Germline values: CDR1 MNHNY, CDR2 SVGAGI (reference sequence). This CDR3 has 14 residues. The CDR3 bases are TGTGCCAGCATTGAAAGACAGGGTGTGCAGCCCCAGCATTTT. The encoded protein is CASIERQGVQPQHF.

V is TRBV3-1 (or the pseudogene TRBV3-2) and J is TRBJ1-3, with D maybe TRBD1 (6 bases). The CDR3 loop spans 19 amino acids. The ends were cut back, 1 base at V and 1 base at J, with 20 bases in the middle. Germline V gene sequence: CDR1 LGHDT, CDR2 YNNKEL (reference sequence). The CDR3 region has the DNA TGTGCCAGCAGCCAAGTTGGCCGGGGGCGCGGGAGGTCTGGAAACACCATATATTTT. Residues: CASSQVGRGRGRSGNTIYF.

This clone was observed a handful of times. V and J are TRBV6-5 and TRBJ1-5, with a tentative D call TRBD1 (6 bases). This CDR3 has 15 residues. V dropped 8 bases and J dropped 4 bases, with 18 bases sitting between them. Germline V lookup: CDR1 MNHEY, CDR2 SVGAGI. The CDR3 bases are TGTGCCAGCTCTATGCAGATCCAGGGGAATCAGCCCCAGCATTTT. The encoded protein is CASSMQIQGNQPQHF.

The chain carries TRBV5-1 and TRBJ1-1; the D gene is possibly TRBD1 (5 bases). V lost 7 bases and J lost 5, with 18 bases in between. Germline loops: CDR1 SGHRS, CDR2 YFSETQ. The CDR3 consists of 14 residues. This CDR3 reads CASRRGPENTEAFF. CDR3 nucleotide sequence: TGCGCCAGCCGGAGGGGCCCCGAGAATACTGAAGCTTTCTTT.

This rearrangement joins TRBV18 to TRBJ1-2; D may be TRBD1 (6 bases). CDR1 is KGHSH and CDR2 is LQKENI in the germline V gene. The CDR3 covers 13 residues. V was shortened by 3 bases and J by 2 bases, with 7 bases between the two germline ends. CDR3 loop: CASSPQGNYGYTF. CDR3 bases: TGTGCCAGCTCACCCCAGGGGAACTATGGCTACACCTTC.

The chain uses TRBV19 and TRBJ1-5; D is perhaps TRBD1 (5 bases). The CDR3 runs to 15 residues. Trimming cost V 1 base and J 4 bases, with 11 bases left between them. CDR1 and CDR2 from the germline V gene are LNHDA and SQIVND (reference sequence). CDR3 sequence: CASSIGGVGNQPQHF. The DNA of the CDR3 is TGTGCCAGTAGTATAGGGGGGGTAGGTAATCAGCCCCAGCATTTT.

The chain is built from TRBV23-1 and TRBJ2-3; 7 bases are a match to TRBD1. TRBV23-1 is placed among ORFs of uncertain function. The CDR3 consists of 15 residues. Trimming removed 0 bases from V and 2 bases from J; junction bases left unmatched: 2. The chain's CDR3 is CASSQSGQTTDTQYF. The CDR3 DNA sequence: TGCGCCAGCAGTCAATCGGGACAGACCACAGATACGCAGTATTTT.

The rearrangement joins TRBV5-6 to TRBJ1-1; the match to TRBD1 covers 9 bases. V lost 4 bases, J lost 7 bases, and 5 bases stayed unmatched. Germline V gene sequence: CDR1 SGHDT, CDR2 YYEEEE. The CDR3 runs to 13 residues. CDR3 DNA sequence: TGTGCCAGCAGCAGGGGACAGGGCGGTGAAGCTTTCTTT. This codes for CASSRGQGGEAFF.

This clone was detected only once. J is TRBJ1-4 and V is TRBV18; D not resolved. Trimming pared 2 bases from V and 8 bases from J, leaving 21 bases between. The CDR3 has 17 residues. CDR1 KGHSH and CDR2 LQKENI come from the germline V gene. CDR3 bases: TGTGCCAGCTCACCATCGCTTATCTCTGGGCAGTTGGAAAAACTGTTTTTT. Encoded protein: CASSPSLISGQLEKLFF.

V and J are TRBV6-6 and TRBJ2-3, with D unclear. This CDR3 spans 14 amino acids. The ends were cut back, 2 bases at V and 0 bases at J, with 6 bases in the middle. The germline V gene has CDR1 MNHNY and CDR2 SVGAGI (reference sequence). Written as DNA, the CDR3 is TGTGCCAGCAGTTACGGCCAAAGCACAGATACGCAGTATTTT. Translating gives CASSYGQSTDTQYF.

The chain recombines TRBV28 with TRBJ1-1; D is unclear. V was trimmed by 2 bases and J by 5 bases, leaving 12 bases between them. Germline V CDR1 and CDR2: MDHEN, SYDVKM. The CDR3 consists of 14 residues. CDR3 nucleotide sequence: TGTGCCAGCAGTTTAACGGGAGACACTACTGAAGCTTTCTTT. This gives the protein CASSLTGDTTEAFF.

The chain employs TRBV12-3 or TRBV12-4 and TRBJ1-1; 7 positions match TRBD1. This CDR3 is built from 13 residues. V trimming: 7 bases; J trimming: 7 bases; junction bases outside the gene matches: 9. In nucleotides, the CDR3 is TGTGCCAGCACTTTTGGGGACAGCGGTGAAGCTTTCTTT. Its protein product is CASTFGDSGEAFF.

This clone rates as medium-sized. The gene calls are TRBV7-8 and TRBJ1-2; TRBD1 matches 8 bases. The germline CDR1 and CDR2 sequences are SGHVS and FQNEAQ. The CDR3 contains 14 residues. The J segment lost 6 bases and the V segment lost 4 bases, leaving 7 bases of the junction unmatched. The CDR3 DNA follows: TGTGCCAGCAGCTCCACTCGGACAGGGAATGGCTACACCTTC. It codes for CASSSTRTGNGYTF.

This sequence joins TRBV11-2 and TRBJ1-1; D is possibly TRBD1 (5 bases). This CDR3 contains 15 residues. Between the trimmed V and J ends, which lost 4 bases and 1 base, there was a span of 13 bases. CDR1 and CDR2 (germline): SGHAT, FQNNGV. The CDR3 sequence is CASSSRQLPNTEAFF. CDR3 nucleotide sequence: TGTGCCAGCAGCTCACGACAGCTACCGAACACTGAAGCTTTCTTT.

The chain couples TRBV5-6 to TRBJ1-2; 8 nucleotides line up with TRBD1. The CDR3 runs 15 residues. Germline V gives CDR1 SGHDT, CDR2 YYEEEE. With 6 bases clipped from V and 2 bases from J, the junction kept 9 bases outside the gene matches. The CDR3 spells CASTRVGQENYGYTF. The CDR3 DNA reads TGTGCCAGCACCCGGGTGGGACAGGAGAACTATGGCTACACCTTC.

This clone was seen more than once but under ten times. The rearrangement joins TRBV19 to TRBJ2-1; 9 bases align to TRBD1. Per the germline V gene, CDR1 is LNHDA and CDR2 is SQIVND (reference sequence). The CDR3 length is 15 residues. The V gene end was trimmed by 4 bases and the J gene end by 5 bases; junction bases not matched to a gene: 6. For the CDR3, the DNA is TGTGCCAGTAGTACCCGACAGGGGGATCACAATGAGCAGTTCTTC. This translates into CASSTRQGDHNEQFF.

The chain is built from TRBV30 and TRBJ1-5, with 8 bases identical to TRBD1. CDR1 and CDR2 (germline): GTSNPN, SVGIG (reference sequence). This CDR3 region has 15 residues. The V segment lost 2 bases and the J segment 4 bases; nucleotides outside the gene matches: 7. The CDR3 sequence is CAWSPLGTGNQPQHF. The CDR3 coding sequence is TGTGCCTGGAGTCCGCTCGGGACAGGAAATCAGCCCCAGCATTTT.